The rows below give T cell receptor beta chains drawn from one sample of a study of blood T cells in healthy people across ages. TCRdb re-called the 5' RACE reads with MiXCR, one entry per CDR3 protein. The sample gives 790,000 or so distinct CDR3 sequences, 45% to 70% of which show up once; 20% to 30% is in the top ten. Sequencing input: blood. The receptors were gathered from a man aged 35 to 55 in good health. Each CDR3 is given with its conserved first and last residue. The order of the fields is CDR3 protein, CDR3 DNA, J gene, CDR3 length, clone size, V gene, D gene. D genes are given only for firm matches. Clone sizes are given selectively: once, few, many, or a class where the clone is expanded.

CDR3: CASSLGTAELETQYF
DNA: TGTGCCAGCAGTTTAGGGACAGCCGAGTTAGAGACCCAGTACTTC
J: TRBJ2-5
length: 15
size: NA
V: TRBV28
D: TRBD1

CDR3: CASSLSGQLNNEQFF
DNA: TGTGCCAGCAGTTTATCGGGGCAGCTAAACAATGAGCAGTTCTTC
J: TRBJ2-1
length: 15
size: NA
V: TRBV27
D: NA

CDR3: CASSRDRGGDTQYF
DNA: TGTGCCAGCAGTAGGGACAGGGGGGGAGATACGCAGTATTTT
J: TRBJ2-3
length: 14
size: few
V: TRBV2
D: TRBD1

CDR3: CASSLVFGGEQFF
DNA: TGTGCCAGCAGCTTGGTTTTTGGAGGTGAGCAGTTCTTC
J: TRBJ2-1
length: 13
size: NA
V: TRBV5-5
D: NA

CDR3: CASRIAGRTYNEQFF
DNA: TGTGCCAGCAGAATAGCGGGAAGGACCTACAATGAGCAGTTCTTC
J: TRBJ2-1
length: 15
size: NA
V: TRBV6-2/TRBV6-3
D: TRBD2

CDR3: CSARDRLAGGRKEQFF
DNA: TGCAGTGCTAGAGATAGACTAGCGGGAGGACGGAAGGAGCAGTTCTTC
J: TRBJ2-1
length: 16
size: NA
V: TRBV20-1
D: TRBD2

CDR3: CASSQEGGQDQPQHF
DNA: TGTGCCAGCAGCCAAGAAGGGGGGCAGGATCAGCCCCAGCATTTT
J: TRBJ1-5
length: 15
size: NA
V: TRBV3-1
D: NA

CDR3: CASRDVGYNEQFF
DNA: TGTGCCAGCAGGGACGTGGGGTACAATGAGCAGTTCTTC
J: TRBJ2-1
length: 13
size: few
V: TRBV12-3/TRBV12-4
D: NA

CDR3: CASSQFSAGELFF
DNA: TGTGCCAGCAGCCAGTTTAGCGCCGGGGAGCTGTTTTTT
J: TRBJ2-2
length: 13
size: NA
V: TRBV14
D: NA

CDR3: CSVERVAGGNEQFF
DNA: TGCAGCGTTGAAAGGGTAGCGGGGGGGAATGAGCAGTTCTTC
J: TRBJ2-1
length: 14
size: few
V: TRBV29-1
D: TRBD2

CDR3: CATNRTSSTDTQYF
DNA: TGTGCCACCAACCGGACTAGCAGCACAGATACGCAGTATTTT
J: TRBJ2-3
length: 14
size: NA
V: TRBV15
D: TRBD2

CDR3: CASSLNRLGRHSGANVLTF
DNA: TGTGCCAGCAGCTTAAATCGGCTTGGGCGGCATTCTGGGGCCAACGTCCTGACTTTC
J: TRBJ2-6
length: 19
size: few
V: TRBV7-2
D: NA

CDR3: CASNRLGANVLTF
DNA: TGTGCCAGCAACCGACTTGGGGCCAACGTCCTGACTTTC
J: TRBJ2-6
length: 13
size: NA
V: TRBV12-3/TRBV12-4
D: NA

CDR3: CASSLLRGLRTDTQYF
DNA: TGTGCCAGCAGTTTATTAAGGGGCCTAAGGACAGATACGCAGTATTTT
J: TRBJ2-3
length: 16
size: NA
V: TRBV27
D: NA

CDR3: CASSSRDRITPWGGGYTF
DNA: TGTGCCAGCAGCTCACGGGACAGGATCACCCCCTGGGGAGGTGGCTACACCTTC
J: TRBJ1-2
length: 18
size: NA
V: TRBV7-2
D: TRBD1

CDR3: CASSLGGRMDEQFF
DNA: TGTGCCAGCAGCTTAGGAGGTCGCATGGATGAGCAGTTCTTC
J: TRBJ2-1
length: 14
size: few
V: TRBV7-3
D: NA

CDR3: CASSLDPGIGPSPLHF
DNA: TGCGCCAGCAGCTTGGATCCAGGGATCGGTCCTTCACCCCTCCACTTT
J: TRBJ1-6
length: 16
size: NA
V: TRBV5-1
D: NA

CDR3: CASSPGRQGKFF
DNA: TGTGCCAGCAGCCCAGGGAGACAGGGCAAGTTCTTC
J: TRBJ2-1
length: 12
size: few
V: TRBV7-9
D: TRBD1

CDR3: CASSGGQGLSSYNEQYF
DNA: TGTGCCAGCAGCGGGGGACAGGGCTTAAGCTCCTACAATGAGCAGTACTTC
J: TRBJ2-7
length: 17
size: NA
V: TRBV9
D: TRBD1

CDR3: CASSFNGQGPTGELFF
DNA: TGTGCCAGCAGCTTCAACGGACAAGGGCCCACCGGGGAGCTGTTTTTT
J: TRBJ2-2
length: 16
size: NA
V: TRBV5-5
D: NA

CDR3: CSAGALGTSATDTQYF
DNA: TGCAGTGCTGGGGCCTTAGGGACTAGTGCGACAGATACGCAGTATTTT
J: TRBJ2-3
length: 16
size: few
V: TRBV20-1
D: TRBD2

CDR3: CASSPGQVQTQYF
DNA: TGTGCCAGCAGCCCCGGACAGGTCCAAACCCAGTACTTC
J: TRBJ2-5
length: 13
size: NA
V: TRBV11-2
D: TRBD1

CDR3: CATSISLAGTYEQYF
DNA: TGTGCCACCAGCATTTCGCTAGCGGGAACCTACGAGCAGTACTTC
J: TRBJ2-7
length: 15
size: NA
V: TRBV15
D: TRBD2

CDR3: CSAPRVGMNTEAFF
DNA: TGCAGTGCTCCTCGAGTCGGAATGAACACTGAAGCTTTCTTT
J: TRBJ1-1
length: 14
size: few
V: TRBV20-1
D: NA

CDR3: CASSLPSGGRGAVTEAFF
DNA: TGTGCCAGCAGTTTACCTTCGGGGGGACGGGGGGCAGTGACTGAAGCTTTCTTT
J: TRBJ1-1
length: 18
size: NA
V: TRBV28
D: NA

CDR3: CASKRSPGQNTEAFF
DNA: TGTGCCAGCAAAAGATCCCCCGGTCAAAACACTGAAGCTTTCTTT
J: TRBJ1-1
length: 15
size: NA
V: TRBV27
D: NA

CDR3: CSVEGTGEETQYF
DNA: TGCAGCGTTGAAGGGACAGGGGAAGAGACCCAGTACTTC
J: TRBJ2-5
length: 13
size: NA
V: TRBV29-1
D: TRBD1

CDR3: CASTSGGVEAFF
DNA: TGTGCCAGTACCAGTGGGGGCGTGGAAGCTTTCTTT
J: TRBJ1-1
length: 12
size: once
V: TRBV25-1
D: NA

CDR3: CASSLVATGYGSYEQYF
DNA: TGTGCCAGCAGTTTAGTGGCTACTGGATATGGGTCCTACGAGCAGTACTTC
J: TRBJ2-7
length: 17
size: NA
V: TRBV28
D: NA

CDR3: CASSGGGSYNEQYF
DNA: TGCGCCAGCAGCGGAGGGGGCTCCTACAATGAGCAGTACTTC
J: TRBJ2-7
length: 14
size: NA
V: TRBV4-3
D: NA

CDR3: CASSLPLGTGHETQHF
DNA: TGTGCCAGCTCACTACCCCTCGGGACAGGGCACGAGACCCAGCACTTC
J: TRBJ2-7
length: 16
size: NA
V: TRBV18
D: TRBD1

CDR3: CASTQRAAGGTYNEQFF
DNA: TGTGCCAGCACCCAAAGGGCGGCGGGAGGTACCTACAATGAGCAGTTCTTC
J: TRBJ2-1
length: 17
size: NA
V: TRBV7-2
D: TRBD2

CDR3: CSARATGKIYNEQFF
DNA: TGCAGTGCTAGAGCGACAGGCAAGATTTACAATGAGCAGTTCTTC
J: TRBJ2-1
length: 15
size: few
V: TRBV20-1
D: NA

CDR3: CSVEDRITLSGANVLTF
DNA: TGCAGCGTCGAGGACAGAATCACTCTCTCTGGGGCCAACGTCCTGACTTTC
J: TRBJ2-6
length: 17
size: NA
V: TRBV29-1
D: NA

CDR3: CAYQGRLNTEAFF
DNA: TGTGCCTACCAGGGACGGTTGAACACTGAAGCTTTCTTT
J: TRBJ1-1
length: 13
size: few
V: TRBV30
D: NA

CDR3: CASRDVLGQYF
DNA: TGTGCCAGCAGGGACGTTTTGGGGCAGTACTTC
J: TRBJ2-5
length: 11
size: NA
V: TRBV2
D: NA

CDR3: CATSRERGGSDTQYF
DNA: TGTGCCACCAGCAGAGAGCGGGGGGGCTCGGATACGCAGTATTTT
J: TRBJ2-3
length: 15
size: NA
V: TRBV15
D: TRBD2